These 25 T cell receptor beta chains were sequenced from one sample in a study of cytomegalovirus exposure and HLA in healthy donors. Primers included in the PCR were 60 Vbeta and 13 Jbeta primers. Assay: immunoSEQ multiplex PCR; the TCRdb copy retains only in-frame clones and omits some. The table records some 130,000 clones, roughly four fifths of them present only once. Source material: PBMCs. The receptors were sampled from a boy aged 2 to 10 in good health and CMV-seronegative.

This chain joins TRBV4-1 and TRBJ1-5, with TRBD1 identical over 12 bases. The CDR3 loop spans 16 amino acids. Germline assignment: CDR1 MGHRA and CDR2 YSYEKL. Trimming cost V 1 base and J 5 bases; bases outside gene matches: 3. CDR3 sequence: CASSQGDRGPDQPQHF. DNA for the CDR3: TGCGCCAGCAGCCAAGGGGACAGGGGGCCGGATCAGCCCCAGCATTTT.

The chain recombines TRBV11-3 with TRBJ2-1; perhaps TRBD1 as D (5 bases). This CDR3 is 13 amino acids long. Germline CDR1 SGHNT, CDR2 YENEEA. Trimming shortened V by 3 bases and J by 5 bases, and 8 bases separated the two germline ends. DNA of the CDR3: TGTGCCAGCAGCTTGGCCAGGGACAATGAGCAGTTCTTC. Translated: CASSLARDNEQFF.

This clone was counted once. The V and J genes are TRBV2 and TRBJ2-7; TRBD2 matches 8 bases. This CDR3 is 12 amino acids long. The junction had 6 bases not matched to a gene; V was cut back by 11 bases and J by 3 bases. Germline V lookup: CDR1 SNHLY, CDR2 FYNNEI. CDR3 nucleotide sequence: TGTGCCTCACGGGGGGGGTACTACGAGCAGTACTTC. Its translation: CASRGGYYEQYF. Full variable domain (rest looked up from reference TRBV2 and TRBJ2-7): EPEVTQTPSHQVTQMGQEVILRCVPISNHLYFYWYRQILGQKVEFLVSFYNNEISEKSEIFDDQFSVERPDGSNFTLKIRSTKLEDSAMYFCASRGGYYEQYFGPGTRLTVT.

The chain employs TRBV19 and TRBJ2-3; 11 bases line up with TRBD1. Trimming at V came to 3 bases and at J to 3 bases, leaving 5 bases not matched to a gene. Per germline, CDR1 LNHDA and CDR2 SQIVND (reference sequence). This CDR3 has 16 residues. CDR3 loop: CASSIVGQGATDTQYF. CDR3 sequence (DNA): TGTGCCAGTAGTATCGTAGGACAGGGGGCAACAGATACGCAGTATTTT.

The genes are TRBV5-6 and TRBJ2-1; 10 positions match TRBD2. V trimming: 7 bases; J trimming: 1 base; junction bases outside the gene matches: 14. This CDR3 is 18 amino acids long. Germline V gene lookup returns CDR1 SGHDT and CDR2 YYEEEE. In DNA form, the CDR3 reads TGTGCCAGCCTCCCTGGCGGGCTAGCGGGAGCATCCTACAATGAGCAGTTCTTC. Protein product: CASLPGGLAGASYNEQFF.

This clone was observed once. This chain uses TRBV4-1 with TRBJ2-1; 7 bases are a match to TRBD2. The V segment lost 2 bases and the J segment 3 bases; nucleotides outside the gene matches: 13. The germline gives CDR1 MGHRA, CDR2 YSYEKL. There are 18 residues in the CDR3. CDR3 loop: CASSQLSGTSPGYNEQFF. Here the CDR3 DNA reads TGCGCCAGCAGCCAACTGAGCGGGACGTCCCCCGGCTACAATGAGCAGTTCTTC.

Regarding this clone: Germline is not matched at one junction end, which may reflect a read error. The chain uses TRBV7-7 and TRBJ2-1; TRBD2 agrees at 10 bases. The CDR3 consists of 15 residues. Looked up from germline, CDR1 is SSHAT and CDR2 is FNYEAQ (reference sequence). The CDR3 sequence is CASSPLAGDYNEQFF. The CDR3 DNA reads as TGTGCTAGCAGCCCTCTAGCGGGAGACTACAATGAGCAGTTCTTC.

The rearrangement links TRBV30 to TRBJ2-7; D not resolved. Trimming stripped 3 bases from V and 3 bases from J, with 9 bases between. This CDR3 contains 12 residues. Germline CDR1 reads GTSNPN; CDR2 reads SVGIG (reference sequence). The CDR3 reads CAWRESNYEQYF. The CDR3 DNA reads TGTGCCTGGAGGGAGTCGAACTACGAGCAGTACTTC.

The chain is built from TRBV9 and TRBJ2-7; TRBD2 agrees at 7 bases. Germline CDR1 SGDLS, CDR2 YYNGEE. The ends lost 4 bases at V and 6 bases at J; junction bases unmatched: 13. The CDR3 runs to 15 residues. The CDR3 coding sequence is TGTGCCAGCAGCCCCAGCGTCCGGGGGGACGGCGAGCAGTACTTC. Residues: CASSPSVRGDGEQYF. Full variable domain (missing parts from reference TRBV9 and TRBJ2-7): DSGVTQTPKHLITATGQRVTLRCSPRSGDLSVYWYQQSLDQGLQFLIQYYNGEERAKGNILERFSAQQFPDLHSELNLSSLELGDSALYFCASSPSVRGDGEQYFGPGTRLTVT.

The chain has TRBV6-1 and TRBJ2-6; the D gene is possibly TRBD1 (5 bases). The CDR3 sequence is 18 residues long. CDR1 is MNHNS, CDR2 SASEGT, per germline. Deletions cut 4 bases from V and 2 bases from J, with 18 bases between. CDR3: CASSVGVWGTAGANVLTF. The CDR3, as DNA: TGTGCCAGCAGTGTAGGTGTGTGGGGCACCGCTGGGGCCAACGTCCTGACTTTC.

This sequence joins TRBV2 and TRBJ2-7; 9 nucleotides agree with TRBD1. Germline CDR1 reads SNHLY; CDR2 reads FYNNEI. J was trimmed by 2 bases and V by 2 bases; bases with no gene match: 1. The CDR3 is 14 amino acids. The CDR3 loop reads CASSETGGAYEQYV. In DNA form, the CDR3 reads TGTGCCAGCAGTGAAACAGGGGGCGCCTACGAGCAGTACGTC.

In this sample, this clone turned up once. V gene TRBV5-6 combines with J gene TRBJ1-2; D is ambiguous. The germline V gene encodes CDR1 SGHDT and CDR2 YYEEEE. This CDR3 is 13 amino acids long. V was cut by 2 bases and J by 8 bases, with 13 bases left in between. This chain's CDR3 is CASSFLGWEGYTF. Here the CDR3 DNA reads TGTGCCAGCAGCTTCCTCGGATGGGAGGGCTACACCTTC.

The rearrangement uses TRBV20-1 and TRBJ1-1; D is ambiguous. V shed 6 bases and J shed 4 bases, with 6 bases lying between them. This CDR3 has 10 amino acids. CDR1 is DFQATT, CDR2 SNEGSKA, per germline (reference sequence). The CDR3 is CSATITEAFF. CDR3 in DNA: TGCAGTGCAACTATCACTGAAGCTTTCTTT.

This chain uses TRBV14 with TRBJ1-1; D may be TRBD1 (6 bases). Germline loops: CDR1 SGHDN, CDR2 FVKESK. This CDR3 has 13 residues. V dropped 1 base and J dropped 4 bases, with 7 bases sitting between them. In DNA, the CDR3 is TGTGCCAGCAGCCAAGTAGGGGGCACTGAAGCTTTCTTT. Translated: CASSQVGGTEAFF.

This clone was counted once. V gene TRBV11-2 combines with J gene TRBJ2-1, with 15 bases that match TRBD2. The CDR3 is 15 amino acids. The J segment lost 7 bases and the V segment lost 4 bases, leaving 2 bases of the junction unmatched. CDR1 is SGHAT, CDR2 FQNNGV, per germline. The CDR3 region is CASSYGTSGRNEQFF. The CDR3 region has the DNA TGTGCCAGCAGCTACGGGACTAGCGGGAGGAATGAGCAGTTCTTC.

J is TRBJ1-5 and V is TRBV10-3; TRBD1 agrees at 7 bases. Germline assignment: CDR1 ENHRY and CDR2 SYGVKD. This CDR3 spans 15 amino acids. Trimming removed 3 bases from V and 6 bases from J; junction bases left unmatched: 8. The CDR3 bases are TGTGCCATCAGTGAAACGGACAGGTTCTCTCAGCCCCAGCATTTT. Its translation is CAISETDRFSQPQHF.

The chain uses TRBV6-1 and TRBJ2-1; D might be TRBD1 (6 bases). The germline V gene has CDR1 MNHNS and CDR2 SASEGT. The ends were cut back, 11 bases at V and 1 base at J, with 12 bases in the middle. There are 13 residues in the CDR3. DNA of the CDR3: TGTGCCCTTCGACAGGCATCCTACAATGAGCAGTTCTTC. Translating it yields CALRQASYNEQFF.

The chain has TRBV20-1 and TRBJ1-5, with D unclear. V gave up 5 bases and J gave up 2 bases, with 4 bases separating them. Germline lookup yields CDR1 DFQATT and CDR2 SNEGSKA (reference sequence). The CDR3 length is 11 residues. The CDR3 region has the DNA TGCAGTGCTCTCGGCAATCAGCCCCAGCATTTT. Amino acids: CSALGNQPQHF.

This chain joins TRBV13 and TRBJ2-7; D gene uncertain. Germline assignment: CDR1 PRHDT and CDR2 FYEKMQ (reference sequence). The CDR3 contains 16 residues. The germline V and J ends were trimmed by 4 bases and 7 bases, with 23 bases remaining between them. In nucleotides, the CDR3 is TGTGCCAGCAGCTCCCCCCTCGGAGTCTCCCCTGGGGAGCAGTACTTC. Its protein product is CASSSPLGVSPGEQYF.

This chain uses TRBV7-9 with TRBJ1-2, with D unresolved. Germline-derived CDR1 and CDR2 are SEHNR and FQNEAQ (reference sequence). CDR3 length equals 15 residues. The ends were cut back, 1 base at V and 4 bases at J, with 13 bases in the middle. CDR3: CASSLDRHNLYGYTF. The DNA of the CDR3 is TGTGCCAGCAGCTTAGACCGACATAACCTCTATGGCTACACCTTC.

The genes are TRBV5-4 and TRBJ1-1; D not certain. Germline-derived CDR1 and CDR2 are SGHNT and YYREEE (reference sequence). The germline V and J ends were trimmed by 4 bases and 1 base, with 17 bases remaining between them. CDR3 length: 16 residues. In DNA, the CDR3 is TGTGCCAGCAGCCTAATTCCGGGTGAATGGAACACTGAAGCTTTCTTT. Translating gives CASSLIPGEWNTEAFF.

There are a few counts of this clone. The rearrangement uses TRBV6-1 and TRBJ1-1; 8 bases align to TRBD1. J was trimmed by 3 bases and V by 5 bases; bases with no gene match: 8. Germline CDR1 reads MNHNS; CDR2 reads SASEGT. The CDR3 sequence is 15 residues long. The CDR3 loop is CASSSPGGAYTEAFF. Written as DNA, the CDR3 is TGTGCCAGCAGTTCCCCAGGGGGCGCGTACACTGAAGCTTTCTTT.

The gene calls are TRBV6-4 and TRBJ2-1; TRBD1 aligns across 9 bases. Losses at the gene ends were 3 bases for V and 4 bases for J; bases not matched to a gene: 1. The CDR3 covers 14 residues. Germline-derived CDR1 and CDR2 are MRHNA and SNTAGT. This CDR3 reads CASSEGTGYNEQFF. CDR3 DNA sequence: TGTGCCAGCAGTGAGGGGACAGGGTACAATGAGCAGTTCTTC.

The chain couples TRBV2 to TRBJ1-2; 8 bases match TRBD1. CDR3 length: 14 amino acids. J was trimmed by 1 base and V by 5 bases; bases with no gene match: 3. Germline V lookup: CDR1 SNHLY, CDR2 FYNNEI. The CDR3 sequence is CASSLQGVNYGYTF. CDR3 DNA: TGTGCCAGCAGTTTACAGGGGGTTAACTATGGCTACACCTTC.

This clone is a singleton in its sample. This chain uses TRBV5-4 with TRBJ1-1, with D maybe TRBD1 (5 bases). Germline V gives CDR1 SGHNT, CDR2 YYREEE (reference sequence). The CDR3 is 13 amino acids. Deletions cut 6 bases from V and 5 bases from J, with 14 bases between. In nucleotides, the CDR3 is TGTGCCAGCATCCCTTGGGGGGGGACTGAAGCTTTCTTT. Translating gives CASIPWGGTEAFF.